Here is one T cell receptor (beta chain) with its context. In the source study's methods: Reference gene primer amplification gave estimated nucleated cell counts. Here immunoSEQ multiplex PCR was the method, and the copy in TCRdb shows in-frame clones only, minus some. V and J calls and clone size are as listed in that table; D and trimming were resolved from the DNA. The data contain roughly 210,000 clones, less than 90% of them seen just once; the ten biggest clones take up over 1.5%. This record belongs to a study of blood T cell repertoires in COVID-19. This CDR3 region has 14 residues. Sequenced input: peripheral blood. The sequence came from a man aged 65 to 85 with acute or convalescent COVID-19. The gene calls are TRBV21-1 and TRBJ1-2; TRBD1 was called by the table and not checked on the DNA. TRBV21-1 is given as a pseudogene. As DNA, the CDR3 is TGTGCCAGCAGCACGACAGGGTCTGGGGATGGCTACACCTTC. This sequence encodes CASSTTGSGDGYTF.